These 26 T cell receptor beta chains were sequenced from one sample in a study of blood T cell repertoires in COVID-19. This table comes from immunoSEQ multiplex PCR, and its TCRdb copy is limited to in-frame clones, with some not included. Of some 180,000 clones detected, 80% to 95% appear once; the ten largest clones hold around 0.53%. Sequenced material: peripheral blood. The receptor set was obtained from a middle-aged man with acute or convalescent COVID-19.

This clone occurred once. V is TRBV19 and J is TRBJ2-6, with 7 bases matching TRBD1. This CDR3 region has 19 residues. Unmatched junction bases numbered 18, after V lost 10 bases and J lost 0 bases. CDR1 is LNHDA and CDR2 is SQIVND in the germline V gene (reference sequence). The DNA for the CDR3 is TGTGCCACCAATCAAGACGGACAGGCCCCCAACTCTGGGGCCAACGTCCTGACTTTC. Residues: CATNQDGQAPNSGANVLTF.

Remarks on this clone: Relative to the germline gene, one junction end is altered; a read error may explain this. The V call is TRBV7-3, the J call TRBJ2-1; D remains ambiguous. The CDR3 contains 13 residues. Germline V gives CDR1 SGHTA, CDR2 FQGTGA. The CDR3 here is CAGSLAPNVEQFF. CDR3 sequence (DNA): TGTGCCGGCAGCTTGGCCCCAAACGTTGAGCAGTTCTTC.

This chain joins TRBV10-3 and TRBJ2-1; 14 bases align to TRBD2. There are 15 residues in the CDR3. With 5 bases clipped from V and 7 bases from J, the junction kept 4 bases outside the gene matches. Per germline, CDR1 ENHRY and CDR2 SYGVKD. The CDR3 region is CAISWTSGGLNEQFF. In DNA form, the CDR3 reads TGTGCCATCAGTTGGACTAGCGGGGGGCTGAATGAGCAGTTCTTC.

The CDR3 DNA reads TGTGCCACCTCTTCCCAAGAGACCCAGTACTTC. Protein: CATSSQETQYF. The genes are TRBV4-2 and TRBJ2-5; D remains unclear. The germline CDR1 and CDR2 sequences are LGHNA and YNFKEQ. V was trimmed by 10 bases and J by 1 base, leaving 7 bases between them. CDR3 length equals 11 residues.

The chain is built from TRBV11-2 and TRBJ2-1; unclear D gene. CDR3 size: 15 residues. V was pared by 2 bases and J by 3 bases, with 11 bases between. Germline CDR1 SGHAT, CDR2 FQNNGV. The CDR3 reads CASSLIVGDYNEQFF. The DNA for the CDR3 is TGTGCCAGCAGCTTAATTGTCGGAGACTACAATGAGCAGTTCTTC.

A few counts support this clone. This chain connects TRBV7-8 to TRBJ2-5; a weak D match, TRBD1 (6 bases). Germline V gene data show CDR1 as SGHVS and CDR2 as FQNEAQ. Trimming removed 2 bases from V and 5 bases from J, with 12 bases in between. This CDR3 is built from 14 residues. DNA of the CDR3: TGTGCCAGCAGCTTATTCGAGGGGGAGGAGACCCAGTACTTC. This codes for CASSLFEGEETQYF.

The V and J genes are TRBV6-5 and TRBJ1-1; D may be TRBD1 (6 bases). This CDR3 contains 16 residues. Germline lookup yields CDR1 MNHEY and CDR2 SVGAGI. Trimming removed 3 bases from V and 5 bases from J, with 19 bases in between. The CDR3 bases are TGTGCCAGCAGTTATCAGGGAAAGGGGGTAATTACTGAAGCTTTCTTT. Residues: CASSYQGKGVITEAFF.

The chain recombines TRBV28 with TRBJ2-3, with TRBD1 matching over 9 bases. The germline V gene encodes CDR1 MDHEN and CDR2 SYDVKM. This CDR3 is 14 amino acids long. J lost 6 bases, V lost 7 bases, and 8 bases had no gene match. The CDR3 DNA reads TGTGCCAGCACCGGGACAGGGAGTTTCGATACGCAGTATTTT. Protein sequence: CASTGTGSFDTQYF.

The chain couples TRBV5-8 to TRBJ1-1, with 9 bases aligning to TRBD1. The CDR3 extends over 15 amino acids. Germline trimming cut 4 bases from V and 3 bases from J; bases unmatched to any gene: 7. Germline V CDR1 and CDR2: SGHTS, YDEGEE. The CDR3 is CASSRYTGGDTEAFF. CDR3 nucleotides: TGTGCCAGCAGCAGGTACACAGGGGGCGACACTGAAGCTTTCTTT.

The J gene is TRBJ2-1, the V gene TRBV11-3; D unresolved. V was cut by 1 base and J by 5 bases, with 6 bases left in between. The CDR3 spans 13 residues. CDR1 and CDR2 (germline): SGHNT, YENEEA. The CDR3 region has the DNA TGTGCCAGCAGCTTAGCAGATAACAATGAGCAGTTCTTC. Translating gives CASSLADNNEQFF.

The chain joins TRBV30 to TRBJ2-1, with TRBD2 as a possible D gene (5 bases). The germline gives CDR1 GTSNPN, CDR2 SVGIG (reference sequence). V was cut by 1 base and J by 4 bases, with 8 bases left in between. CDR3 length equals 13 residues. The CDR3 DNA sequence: TGTGCCTGGAGTGAGGACTCATACAATGAGCAGTTCTTC. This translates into CAWSEDSYNEQFF.

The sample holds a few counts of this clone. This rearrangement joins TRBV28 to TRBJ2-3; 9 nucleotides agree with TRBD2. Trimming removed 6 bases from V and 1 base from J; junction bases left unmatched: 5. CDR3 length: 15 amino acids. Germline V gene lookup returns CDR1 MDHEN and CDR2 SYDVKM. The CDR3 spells CASRKAGGGTDTQYF. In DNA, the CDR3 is TGTGCCAGCAGGAAAGCGGGGGGAGGCACAGATACGCAGTATTTT. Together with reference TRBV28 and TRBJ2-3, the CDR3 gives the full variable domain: DVKVTQSSRYLVKRTGEKVFLECVQDMDHENMFWYRQDPGLGLRLIYFSYDVKMKEKGDIPEGYSVSREKKERFSLILESASTNQTSMYLCASRKAGGGTDTQYFGPGTRLTVL.

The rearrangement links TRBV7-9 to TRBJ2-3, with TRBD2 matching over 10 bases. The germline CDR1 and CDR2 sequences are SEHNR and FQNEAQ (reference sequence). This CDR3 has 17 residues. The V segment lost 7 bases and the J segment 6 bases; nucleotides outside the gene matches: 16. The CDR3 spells CASMPGLASRYGDTQYF. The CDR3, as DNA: TGTGCCAGCATGCCGGGACTAGCGTCGCGGTACGGGGATACGCAGTATTTT.

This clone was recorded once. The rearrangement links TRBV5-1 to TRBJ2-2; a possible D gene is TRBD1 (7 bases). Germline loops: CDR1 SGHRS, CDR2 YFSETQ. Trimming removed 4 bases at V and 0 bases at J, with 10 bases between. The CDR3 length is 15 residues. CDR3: CASSAGQPNTGELFF. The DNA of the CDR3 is TGCGCCAGCAGCGCGGGACAGCCGAACACCGGGGAGCTGTTTTTT.

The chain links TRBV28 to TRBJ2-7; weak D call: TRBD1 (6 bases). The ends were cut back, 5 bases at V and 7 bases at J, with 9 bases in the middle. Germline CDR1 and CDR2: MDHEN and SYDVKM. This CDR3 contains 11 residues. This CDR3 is CASSERGEQYF. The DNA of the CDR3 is TGTGCCAGCAGTGAAAGGGGGGAGCAGTACTTC.

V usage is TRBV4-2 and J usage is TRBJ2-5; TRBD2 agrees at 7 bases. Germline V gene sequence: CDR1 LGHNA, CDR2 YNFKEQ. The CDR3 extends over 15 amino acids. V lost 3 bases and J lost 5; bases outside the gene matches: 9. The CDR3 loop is CASSQDGRVDETQYF. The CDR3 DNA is TGTGCCAGCAGCCAGGATGGGAGGGTGGACGAGACCCAGTACTTC.

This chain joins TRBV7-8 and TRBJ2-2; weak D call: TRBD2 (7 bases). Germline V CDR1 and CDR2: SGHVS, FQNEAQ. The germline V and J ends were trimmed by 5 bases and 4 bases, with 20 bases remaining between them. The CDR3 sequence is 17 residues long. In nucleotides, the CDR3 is TGTGCCAGCAGCCGGATGGCACGGGGGGCCCCCACCGGGGAGCTGTTTTTT. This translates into CASSRMARGAPTGELFF.

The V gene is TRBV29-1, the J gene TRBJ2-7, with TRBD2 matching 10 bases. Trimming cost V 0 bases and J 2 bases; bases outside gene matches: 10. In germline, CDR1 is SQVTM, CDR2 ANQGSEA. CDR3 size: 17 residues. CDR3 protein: CSVEDPGTSANPYEQYF. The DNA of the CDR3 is TGCAGCGTTGAAGATCCCGGGACTAGCGCAAATCCCTACGAGCAGTACTTC.

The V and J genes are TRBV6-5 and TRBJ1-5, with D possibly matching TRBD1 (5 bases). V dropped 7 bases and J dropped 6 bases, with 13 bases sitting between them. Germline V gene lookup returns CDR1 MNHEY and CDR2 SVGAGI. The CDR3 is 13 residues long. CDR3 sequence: CASTGQPGQPQHF. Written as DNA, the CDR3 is TGTGCCAGCACCGGACAACCGGGTCAGCCCCAGCATTTT.

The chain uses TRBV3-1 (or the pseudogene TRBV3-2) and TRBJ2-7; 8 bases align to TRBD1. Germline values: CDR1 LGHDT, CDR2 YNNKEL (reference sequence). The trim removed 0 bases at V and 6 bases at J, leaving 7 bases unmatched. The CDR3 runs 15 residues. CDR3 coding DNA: TGTGCCAGCAGCCAAGACGAGACAGGGGTTTGCGAGCAGTACGTC. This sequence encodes CASSQDETGVCEQYV.

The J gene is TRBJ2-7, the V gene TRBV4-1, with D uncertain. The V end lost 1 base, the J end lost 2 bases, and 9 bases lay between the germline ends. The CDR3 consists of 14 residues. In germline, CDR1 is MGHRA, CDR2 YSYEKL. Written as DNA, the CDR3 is TGCGCCAGCAGCCAAGCCGCCGGTACCTACGAGCAGTACTTC. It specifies CASSQAAGTYEQYF.

CDR3 bases: TGTGCCAGCAGCCCTATCGAGGTCGCCAAAAACATTCAGTACTTC. Encoded protein: CASSPIEVAKNIQYF. The chain carries TRBV5-4 and TRBJ2-4; D is unresolved. This CDR3 contains 15 residues. CDR1 is SGHNT, CDR2 YYREEE, per germline (reference sequence). The ends were cut back, 4 bases at V and 1 base at J, with 12 bases in the middle.

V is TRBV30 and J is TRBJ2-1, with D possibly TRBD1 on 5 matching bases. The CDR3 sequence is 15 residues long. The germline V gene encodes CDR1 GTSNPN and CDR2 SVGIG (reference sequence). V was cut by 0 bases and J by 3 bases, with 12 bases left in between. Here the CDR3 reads CAWSVLPRGYNEQFF. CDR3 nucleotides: TGTGCCTGGAGTGTACTCCCAAGGGGCTACAATGAGCAGTTCTTC.

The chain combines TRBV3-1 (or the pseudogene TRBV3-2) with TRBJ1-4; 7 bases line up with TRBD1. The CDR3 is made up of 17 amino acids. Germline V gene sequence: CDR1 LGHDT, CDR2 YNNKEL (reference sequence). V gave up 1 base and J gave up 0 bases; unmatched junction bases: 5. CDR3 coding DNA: TGTGCCAGCAGCCAAGGGGGACAGTTTGCAACTAATGAAAAACTGTTTTTT. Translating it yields CASSQGGQFATNEKLFF.

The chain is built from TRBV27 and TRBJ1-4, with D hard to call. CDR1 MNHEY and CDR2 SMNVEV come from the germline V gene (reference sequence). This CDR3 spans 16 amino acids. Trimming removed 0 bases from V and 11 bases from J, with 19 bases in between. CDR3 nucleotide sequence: TGTGCCAGCAGTTTATCCGTTGAGGTTCCGAATAGTAAACTGTTTTTT. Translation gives CASSLSVEVPNSKLFF.

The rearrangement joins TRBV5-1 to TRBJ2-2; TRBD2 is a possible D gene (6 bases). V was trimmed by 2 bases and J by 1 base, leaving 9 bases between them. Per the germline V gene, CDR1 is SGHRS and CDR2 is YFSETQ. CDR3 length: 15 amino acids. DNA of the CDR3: TGCGCCAGCAGCTTAGGGACTGTGAACACCGGGGAGCTGTTTTTT. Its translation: CASSLGTVNTGELFF.